Shown below are 22 T cell receptor beta chains from a single sample sequenced in a study of shared T cell receptors in the human thymus. Libraries were prepared by immunoSEQ multiplex PCR; TCRdb keeps only in-frame clonotypes and omits some of them. The profile shows 500,000 to 750,000 clones, 70% to 90% of them singletons. This sample also belongs to another study, concerning human thymus T cells.

Sample: thymocytes. The receptor source for this set is a boy younger than two with a congenital heart defect.

This chain joins TRBV7-2 and TRBJ1-3; D unresolved. The CDR3 has 13 residues. Germline V gene data show CDR1 as SGHTA and CDR2 as FQGNSA. V dropped 1 base and J dropped 7 bases, with 8 bases sitting between them. CDR3 amino acids: CASSLVGRNTIYF. The CDR3 DNA sequence: TGTGCCAGCAGCTTAGTTGGCAGGAACACCATATATTTT.

V gene TRBV5-1 combines with J gene TRBJ1-4; TRBD1 might be the D (6 bases). V was shortened by 6 bases and J by 4 bases, with 13 bases between the two germline ends. CDR1 SGHRS and CDR2 YFSETQ come from the germline V gene. The CDR3 is 14 residues long. CDR3 DNA sequence: TGCGCCAGCAAAAGGACAGTCCGTAATGAAAAACTGTTTTTT. It translates to CASKRTVRNEKLFF.

The chain employs TRBV28 and TRBJ1-3, with 9 positions matching TRBD1. Germline-derived CDR1 and CDR2 are MDHEN and SYDVKM. J was trimmed by 0 bases and V by 4 bases; bases with no gene match: 10. The CDR3 is 18 residues long. CDR3 protein: CASSSTPGQGFSGNTIYF. The CDR3, as DNA: TGTGCCAGCAGTTCCACCCCGGGACAGGGATTCTCTGGAAACACCATATATTTT.

The rearrangement joins TRBV4-3 to TRBJ2-5, with 8 positions matching TRBD2. Germline CDR1 reads LGHNA; CDR2 reads YSLEER. The CDR3 consists of 21 residues. The J segment lost 0 bases and the V segment lost 1 base, leaving 19 bases of the junction unmatched. This CDR3 is CASSQGRVSREGSGNQETQYF. The CDR3 nucleotides are TGCGCCAGCAGCCAAGGACGGGTATCTCGGGAGGGTAGCGGCAACCAAGAGACCCAGTACTTC.

This chain joins TRBV6-5 and TRBJ1-5; D gene ambiguous. The CDR3 has 13 amino acids. Germline assignment: CDR1 MNHEY and CDR2 SVGAGI. V lost 3 bases to trimming and J lost 3 bases, with 6 bases between them. The CDR3 is CASSYRDNQPQHF. DNA of the CDR3: TGTGCCAGCAGTTATCGAGACAATCAGCCCCAGCATTTT.

This clone was counted once. V is TRBV27 and J is TRBJ1-1; 7 positions match TRBD1. The V and J ends lost 6 bases and 6 bases, in that order; junction bases with no gene match: 10. There are 14 residues in the CDR3. CDR1 is MNHEY and CDR2 is SMNVEV in the germline V gene (reference sequence). The CDR3 region has the DNA TGTGCCAGCAGGCCACGGACAGGCTTCCCTGAAGCTTTCTTT. This sequence encodes CASRPRTGFPEAFF.

The V gene is TRBV28, the J gene TRBJ2-4; possibly TRBD1 for D (5 bases). Germline V gene sequence: CDR1 MDHEN, CDR2 SYDVKM. The CDR3 loop spans 18 amino acids. The V gene lost 6 bases and the J gene lost 1 base, with 22 bases spanning the gap. The CDR3 DNA reads TGTGCCAGCAGGAGGTCAGGGTCGCACCCTCTGGCCAAAAACATTCAGTACTTC. As protein: CASRRSGSHPLAKNIQYF.

This chain links TRBV6-1 with TRBJ2-3, with a possible D match to TRBD1 (5 bases). Trimming stripped 6 bases from V and 0 bases from J, with 13 bases between. Germline assignment: CDR1 MNHNS and CDR2 SASEGT. The CDR3 loop spans 15 amino acids. CDR3: CASSSRQGSTDTQYF. As DNA, the CDR3 is TGTGCCAGCAGCTCTCGGCAGGGCAGCACAGATACGCAGTATTTT.

The V gene is TRBV29-1, the J gene TRBJ2-7; D not certain. Between the trimmed V and J ends, which lost 1 base and 2 bases, there was a span of 12 bases. This CDR3 is 14 amino acids long. In germline, CDR1 is SQVTM, CDR2 ANQGSEA. The CDR3 loop reads CSVEGGPSPYEQYF. As DNA, the CDR3 is TGCAGCGTTGAAGGTGGCCCCTCTCCCTACGAGCAGTACTTC.

The chain couples TRBV25-1 to TRBJ2-7, with D possibly matching TRBD1 (6 bases). Per germline, CDR1 MGHDK and CDR2 SYGVNS. V was pared by 4 bases and J by 5 bases, with 12 bases between. There are 13 residues in the CDR3. This CDR3 reads CASSGPRQDEQYF. As DNA, the CDR3 is TGTGCCAGCAGTGGCCCCAGACAGGACGAGCAGTACTTC.

The chain recombines TRBV7-9 with TRBJ1-1, with TRBD1 as a possible D gene (5 bases). This CDR3 spans 14 amino acids. Germline CDR1 is SEHNR and CDR2 is FQNEAQ (reference sequence). The ends were cut back, 5 bases at V and 0 bases at J, with 10 bases in the middle. In DNA form, the CDR3 reads TGTGCCAGCAGCCCGACAGACGTGAACACTGAAGCTTTCTTT. It codes for CASSPTDVNTEAFF.

The chain combines TRBV7-9 with TRBJ2-3, with 7 bases lining up with TRBD2. The CDR3 is made up of 15 amino acids. V was pared by 0 bases and J by 4 bases, with 4 bases of the junction left unmatched. Per germline, CDR1 SEHNR and CDR2 FQNEAQ (reference sequence). The CDR3 protein is CASSLAPGGPDTQYF. CDR3 sequence (DNA): TGTGCCAGCAGCTTAGCGCCGGGAGGTCCAGATACGCAGTATTTT.

This chain uses TRBV4-1 with TRBJ2-3; 12 bases agree with TRBD2. This CDR3 is built from 16 residues. The germline CDR1 and CDR2 sequences are MGHRA and YSYEKL. V lost 4 bases, J lost 3 bases, and 5 bases stayed unmatched. CDR3 loop: CASSPRTSGNTDTQYF. Written as DNA, the CDR3 is TGCGCCAGCAGCCCAAGGACTAGCGGGAATACAGATACGCAGTATTTT.

The chain combines TRBV27 with TRBJ2-7; the D gene is possibly TRBD2 (5 bases). This CDR3 has 14 residues. Germline-derived CDR1 and CDR2 are MNHEY and SMNVEV (reference sequence). V dropped 6 bases and J dropped 5 bases, with 17 bases sitting between them. This chain's CDR3 is CASSLDPGIDEQYF. The CDR3 DNA sequence: TGTGCCAGCAGCTTAGATCCGGGAATCGACGAGCAGTACTTC.

V gene TRBV7-9 combines with J gene TRBJ2-7; D is undetermined. The CDR3 totals 12 residues. With 4 bases removed from V and 3 bases from J, the gap between germline ends came to 7 bases. Germline V CDR1 and CDR2: SEHNR, FQNEAQ (reference sequence). CDR3 DNA: TGTGCCAGCAGCTCGTACGGCTACGAGCAGTACTTC. This codes for CASSSYGYEQYF. The entire variable domain, with the rest obtained from reference TRBV7-9 and TRBJ2-7, is as follows: DTGVSQNPRHKITKRGQNVTFRCDPISEHNRLYWYRQTLGQGPEFLTYFQNEAQLEKSRLLSDRFSAERPKGSFSTLEIQRTEQGDSAMYLCASSSYGYEQYFGPGTRLTVT.

The CDR3 DNA follows: TGCGCCAGCAGCAATCTAGCGGGACTGCGGAATGAGCAGTTCTTC. It is translated as CASSNLAGLRNEQFF. V is TRBV4-3 and J is TRBJ2-1; TRBD2 matches at 9 bases. V lost 5 bases to trimming and J lost 7 bases; unmatched junction nucleotides: 9. Germline-derived CDR1 and CDR2 are LGHNA and YSLEER. The CDR3 contains 15 residues.

The genes are TRBV5-1 and TRBJ2-5; no firm D call. The CDR3 runs 14 residues. Germline CDR1 is SGHRS and CDR2 is YFSETQ. Trimming took off 0 bases at V and 1 base at J, with 7 bases between the two ends. This CDR3 is CASSLVASQETQYF. The CDR3 DNA follows: TGCGCCAGCAGCTTGGTGGCCAGCCAAGAGACCCAGTACTTC.

This chain uses TRBV18 with TRBJ2-2; 10 bases are shared with TRBD1. Germline-derived CDR1 and CDR2 are KGHSH and LQKENI. The CDR3 has 19 amino acids. V trimming: 3 bases; J trimming: 0 bases; junction bases outside the gene matches: 10. CDR3: CASSPAGQGLSANTGELFF. The CDR3 DNA follows: TGTGCCAGCTCACCTGCGGGACAGGGGCTATCCGCGAACACCGGGGAGCTGTTTTTT. The whole variable domain, remainder taken from reference TRBV18 and TRBJ2-2, is NAGVMQNPRHLVRRRGQEARLRCSPMKGHSHVYWYRQLPEEGLKFMVYLQKENIIDESGMPKERFSAEFPKEGPSILRIQQVVRGDSAAYFCASSPAGQGLSANTGELFFGEGSRLTVL.

The chain combines TRBV11-2 with TRBJ2-3, with TRBD2 matching over 9 bases. The CDR3 is made up of 16 amino acids. V shed 4 bases, J shed 3 bases, and the junction held 8 bases outside the gene matches. The germline V gene encodes CDR1 SGHAT and CDR2 FQNNGV. The CDR3, as DNA: TGTGCCAGCAGCTCGTACTTAGCGGGAGAGACAGATACGCAGTATTTT. It encodes CASSSYLAGETDTQYF.

A few counts support this clone. The rearrangement joins TRBV28 to TRBJ2-1; D is ambiguous. The CDR3 totals 13 residues. Germline V gene lookup returns CDR1 MDHEN and CDR2 SYDVKM. The V end was cut by 4 bases, the J end by 8 bases, with 12 bases between. CDR3 sequence: CASSSPKSDEQFF. DNA for the CDR3: TGTGCCAGCAGTTCCCCCAAGTCGGATGAGCAGTTCTTC.

V gene TRBV21-1 combines with J gene TRBJ1-1; the DNA was not compared with TRBD1, the D call given in the table. TRBV21-1 is classified as a pseudogene. The CDR3 is made up of 15 amino acids. CDR3 residues: CASSNRQGRGTEAFF. CDR3 coding DNA: TGTGCCAGCAGCAACCGACAGGGACGGGGGACTGAAGCTTTCTTT.

For this clone: Other DNA sequences within the sample encode an identical CDR3. This chain connects TRBV11-2 to TRBJ2-7, with 8 bases lining up with TRBD1. Germline assignment: CDR1 SGHAT and CDR2 FQNNGV. V lost 3 bases and J lost 1; bases outside the gene matches: 2. CDR3 length: 14 amino acids. In nucleotides, the CDR3 is TGTGCCAGCAGCTTCGGACAGGGTTCCTACGAGCAGTACTTC. Amino acids: CASSFGQGSYEQYF.